A selection of T cell receptor beta chains follows, all from one sample in a study of T-cell memory formation after mild COVID-19. In TCRdb, the 5' RACE reads were re-called with MiXCR into one record per CDR3 protein. Here the sample spans fewer than 700,000 distinct CDR3 sequences, less than 25% being singletons. Material: PBMCs or a T cell subset sorted from them (not recorded which). These receptors were obtained from an adult woman who had mild COVID-19 (a few samples of this study predate the infection). Cell type and time point are not known. CDR3s include the opening cysteine and the closing phenylalanine or tryptophan. The D gene is left open where the match is weak. The size of a clone is reported for some rows only, either as once, few or many, or as a class for expanded clones.

clone size: -
V gene: TRBV2
J gene: TRBJ2-5
D gene: TRBD2
CDR3 protein: CASSEAAGGRETQYF
CDR3 DNA: TGTGCCAGCAGTGAAGCGGCGGGGGGCCGGGAGACCCAGTACTTC

clone size: -
V gene: TRBV15
J gene: TRBJ2-4
D gene: -
CDR3 protein: CATSGSRGVKNIQYF
CDR3 DNA: TGTGCCACCAGCGGATCGAGGGGTGTCAAAAACATTCAGTACTTC

clone size: -
V gene: TRBV7-9
J gene: TRBJ1-1
D gene: TRBD1
CDR3 protein: CASSSIDQGANTEAFF
CDR3 DNA: TGTGCCAGCAGCTCTATAGACCAGGGGGCCAACACTGAAGCTTTCTTT

clone size: -
V gene: TRBV11-2
J gene: TRBJ2-4
D gene: TRBD2
CDR3 protein: CASSQREGLGNIQYF
CDR3 DNA: TGTGCCAGCAGCCAGCGGGAGGGCCTTGGAAACATTCAGTACTTC

clone size: -
V gene: TRBV6-2/TRBV6-3
J gene: TRBJ2-4
D gene: -
CDR3 protein: CATANHGDLAKNIQYF
CDR3 DNA: TGTGCCACGGCAAATCACGGGGACTTGGCCAAAAACATTCAGTACTTC

clone size: few
V gene: TRBV5-1
J gene: TRBJ2-1
D gene: -
CDR3 protein: CASSAPGRPFYNEQFF
CDR3 DNA: TGCGCCAGCAGCGCCCCGGGCAGGCCCTTTTACAATGAGCAGTTCTTC

clone size: few
V gene: TRBV7-2
J gene: TRBJ2-5
D gene: -
CDR3 protein: CASSLGGTDQETQYF
CDR3 DNA: TGTGCCAGCAGCTTAGGCGGGACAGACCAAGAGACCCAGTACTTC

clone size: -
V gene: TRBV4-2
J gene: TRBJ2-3
D gene: -
CDR3 protein: CASSPAAADTQYF
CDR3 DNA: TGTGCCAGCAGCCCGGCCGCGGCAGATACGCAGTATTTT

clone size: few
V gene: TRBV5-1
J gene: TRBJ1-2
D gene: -
CDR3 protein: CASTRTGANYGYTF
CDR3 DNA: TGCGCCAGCACTCGGACGGGAGCTAACTATGGCTACACCTTC

clone size: -
V gene: TRBV7-3
J gene: TRBJ1-1
D gene: TRBD1
CDR3 protein: CASSSNGGQKTFF
CDR3 DNA: TGTGCCAGCAGCTCAAACGGGGGACAGAAGACTTTCTTT

clone size: -
V gene: TRBV24-1
J gene: TRBJ2-5
D gene: -
CDR3 protein: CATSEPTGGRETQYF
CDR3 DNA: TGTGCCACCAGTGAGCCGACAGGCGGCCGGGAGACCCAGTACTTC

clone size: -
V gene: TRBV5-1
J gene: TRBJ1-3
D gene: -
CDR3 protein: CASSFAGAGNTIYF
CDR3 DNA: TGCGCCAGCAGCTTCGCGGGGGCTGGAAACACCATATATTTT

clone size: few
V gene: TRBV2
J gene: TRBJ1-1
D gene: -
CDR3 protein: CASRLRGGMNTEAFF
CDR3 DNA: TGTGCCAGCAGGCTAAGGGGAGGCATGAACACTGAAGCTTTCTTT

clone size: once
V gene: TRBV30
J gene: TRBJ2-6
D gene: -
CDR3 protein: CAWSRGGESGANVLTF
CDR3 DNA: TGTGCCTGGAGTAGGGGGGGTGAATCTGGGGCCAACGTCCTGACTTTC

clone size: -
V gene: TRBV7-2
J gene: TRBJ2-5
D gene: TRBD2
CDR3 protein: CASSLGLAGPSAQYF
CDR3 DNA: TGTGCCAGCAGCTTAGGACTAGCGGGTCCTTCGGCCCAGTACTTC

clone size: -
V gene: TRBV24-1
J gene: TRBJ2-3
D gene: TRBD2
CDR3 protein: CATSDFTAGHTDTQYF
CDR3 DNA: TGTGCCACCAGTGATTTTACAGCGGGGCACACAGATACGCAGTATTTT

clone size: -
V gene: TRBV7-9
J gene: TRBJ1-2
D gene: TRBD1
CDR3 protein: CASSSLRQGAWGYTF
CDR3 DNA: TGTGCCAGCAGCTCTCTGAGACAGGGGGCTTGGGGCTACACCTTC

clone size: -
V gene: TRBV20-1
J gene: TRBJ2-7
D gene: TRBD2
CDR3 protein: CSAELATYEQYF
CDR3 DNA: TGCAGTGCCGAACTAGCGACCTACGAGCAGTACTTC

clone size: few
V gene: TRBV11-2
J gene: TRBJ2-2
D gene: -
CDR3 protein: CASSILGPRAGELFF
CDR3 DNA: TGTGCCAGCAGCATATTAGGGCCAAGGGCCGGGGAGCTGTTTTTT

clone size: many
V gene: TRBV5-1
J gene: TRBJ1-1
D gene: TRBD1
CDR3 protein: CASSLMGQANTEAFF
CDR3 DNA: TGCGCCAGCAGCTTGATGGGACAGGCCAACACTGAAGCTTTCTTT

clone size: -
V gene: TRBV6-6
J gene: TRBJ2-7
D gene: TRBD1
CDR3 protein: CASSVGGQGNYEQYF
CDR3 DNA: TGTGCCAGCAGTGTGGGGGGACAGGGGAATTACGAGCAGTACTTC

clone size: few
V gene: TRBV5-5
J gene: TRBJ1-1
D gene: -
CDR3 protein: CASSLEHRATEAFF
CDR3 DNA: TGTGCCAGCAGCTTGGAGCACAGGGCCACTGAAGCTTTCTTT

clone size: -
V gene: TRBV7-2
J gene: TRBJ2-7
D gene: -
CDR3 protein: CASSLAVSVREQYF
CDR3 DNA: TGTGCCAGCAGCTTAGCCGTCTCAGTGCGGGAGCAGTACTTC

clone size: many
V gene: TRBV4-1
J gene: TRBJ1-5
D gene: -
CDR3 protein: CASSLMAEGSGNQPQHF
CDR3 DNA: TGCGCCAGCAGCCTAATGGCGGAGGGGAGCGGCAATCAGCCCCAGCATTTT

clone size: few
V gene: TRBV6-5
J gene: TRBJ1-1
D gene: -
CDR3 protein: CASNPDGVNTEAFF
CDR3 DNA: TGTGCCAGCAATCCTGACGGGGTGAACACTGAAGCTTTCTTT

clone size: -
V gene: TRBV6-5
J gene: TRBJ2-1
D gene: TRBD2
CDR3 protein: CASSLRTSVPNEQFF
CDR3 DNA: TGTGCCAGCAGTTTGAGGACTAGCGTTCCTAATGAGCAGTTCTTC

clone size: -
V gene: TRBV20-1
J gene: TRBJ2-3
D gene: -
CDR3 protein: CSARGDVFGGTDTQYF
CDR3 DNA: TGCAGTGCTAGAGGCGACGTTTTCGGCGGCACAGATACGCAGTATTTT

clone size: few
V gene: TRBV5-1
J gene: TRBJ2-3
D gene: -
CDR3 protein: CASSLWTVDVHTDTQYF
CDR3 DNA: TGCGCCAGCAGCCTCTGGACAGTCGATGTCCACACAGATACGCAGTATTTT

clone size: -
V gene: TRBV7-2
J gene: TRBJ2-6
D gene: TRBD1
CDR3 protein: CASSRGQGRAGANVLTF
CDR3 DNA: TGTGCCAGCAGCCGAGGACAGGGGAGGGCTGGGGCCAACGTCCTGACTTTC

clone size: -
V gene: TRBV6-5
J gene: TRBJ2-7
D gene: TRBD2
CDR3 protein: CASNDPSGGSYEQYF
CDR3 DNA: TGTGCCAGCAACGACCCTAGCGGGGGATCCTACGAGCAGTACTTC

clone size: few
V gene: TRBV5-5
J gene: TRBJ2-5
D gene: -
CDR3 protein: CASSLTPGPSQETQYF
CDR3 DNA: TGTGCCAGCAGCTTAACGCCGGGACCAAGCCAAGAGACCCAGTACTTC

clone size: -
V gene: TRBV27
J gene: TRBJ2-2
D gene: TRBD2
CDR3 protein: CASSFWLAGTTGELFF
CDR3 DNA: TGTGCCAGCAGTTTTTGGCTAGCGGGGACCACCGGGGAGCTGTTTTTT

clone size: -
V gene: TRBV20-1
J gene: TRBJ2-5
D gene: -
CDR3 protein: CSARGGHQETQYF
CDR3 DNA: TGCAGTGCTAGAGGAGGGCACCAAGAGACCCAGTACTTC

clone size: -
V gene: TRBV18
J gene: TRBJ2-7
D gene: -
CDR3 protein: CASSPPTFNTYEQYF
CDR3 DNA: TGTGCCAGCTCACCACCAACATTTAACACCTACGAGCAGTACTTC

clone size: -
V gene: TRBV6-1
J gene: TRBJ1-3
D gene: TRBD1
CDR3 protein: CASSERSQGASSGNTIYF
CDR3 DNA: TGTGCCAGCAGTGAACGCTCCCAGGGGGCCAGCTCTGGAAACACCATATATTTT

clone size: -
V gene: TRBV10-3
J gene: TRBJ2-7
D gene: TRBD2
CDR3 protein: CATQRGFYEQYF
CDR3 DNA: TGTGCCACCCAGCGGGGGTTCTACGAGCAGTACTTC

clone size: -
V gene: TRBV4-1
J gene: TRBJ2-1
D gene: TRBD1
CDR3 protein: CASSQVGTASYNEQFF
CDR3 DNA: TGCGCCAGCAGCCAAGTAGGGACAGCCTCCTACAATGAGCAGTTCTTC

clone size: -
V gene: TRBV19
J gene: TRBJ2-3
D gene: TRBD1
CDR3 protein: CASSPQGAGTDTQYF
CDR3 DNA: TGTGCCAGTAGCCCGCAGGGGGCAGGCACAGATACGCAGTATTTT

clone size: -
V gene: TRBV7-3
J gene: TRBJ2-1
D gene: -
CDR3 protein: CASSLGFKGIDEQFF
CDR3 DNA: TGTGCCAGCAGCTTAGGTTTTAAGGGGATCGATGAGCAGTTCTTC

clone size: few
V gene: TRBV6-2/TRBV6-3
J gene: TRBJ1-5
D gene: TRBD1
CDR3 protein: CASSSSGTGAQPQHF
CDR3 DNA: TGTGCCAGCAGTTCTTCCGGGACAGGGGCGCAACCCCAGCATTTT

clone size: -
V gene: TRBV25-1
J gene: TRBJ2-5
D gene: -
CDR3 protein: CASSSVGPGINLSF
CDR3 DNA: -

clone size: few
V gene: TRBV19
J gene: TRBJ1-4
D gene: TRBD1
CDR3 protein: CASSGTGGGYEKLFF
CDR3 DNA: TGTGCCAGTAGTGGGACAGGGGGCGGATATGAAAAACTGTTTTTT

clone size: few
V gene: TRBV24-1
J gene: TRBJ2-7
D gene: -
CDR3 protein: CATSDPTRTGEQYF
CDR3 DNA: TGTGCCACCAGTGACCCCACGAGGACGGGCGAGCAGTACTTC

clone size: -
V gene: TRBV5-1
J gene: TRBJ2-7
D gene: -
CDR3 protein: CASSLGAASYEQYF
CDR3 DNA: TGCGCCAGCAGCTTGGGGGCAGCGTCCTACGAGCAGTACTTC

clone size: few
V gene: TRBV7-9
J gene: TRBJ1-1
D gene: TRBD1
CDR3 protein: CASSLLGQGSPEAFF
CDR3 DNA: TGTGCCAGCAGCTTACTGGGACAGGGGTCCCCTGAAGCTTTCTTT